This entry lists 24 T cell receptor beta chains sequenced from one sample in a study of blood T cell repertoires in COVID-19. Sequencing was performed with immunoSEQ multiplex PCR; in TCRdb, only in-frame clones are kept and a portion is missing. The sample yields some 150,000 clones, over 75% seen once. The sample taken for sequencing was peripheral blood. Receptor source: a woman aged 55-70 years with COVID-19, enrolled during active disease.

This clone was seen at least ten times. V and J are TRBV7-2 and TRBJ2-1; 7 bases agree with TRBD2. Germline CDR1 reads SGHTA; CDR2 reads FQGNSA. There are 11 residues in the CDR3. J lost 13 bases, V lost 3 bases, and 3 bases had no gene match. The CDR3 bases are TGTGCCAGCAGCTTGGGGGGGGACCAGTTCTTC. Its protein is CASSLGGDQFF. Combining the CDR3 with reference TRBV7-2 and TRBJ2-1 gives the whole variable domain GAGVSQSPSNKVTEKGKDVELRCDPISGHTALYWYRQSLGQGLEFLIYFQGNSAPDKSGLPSDRFSAERTGGSVSTLTIQRTQQEDSAVYLCASSLGGDQFFGPGTRLTVL.

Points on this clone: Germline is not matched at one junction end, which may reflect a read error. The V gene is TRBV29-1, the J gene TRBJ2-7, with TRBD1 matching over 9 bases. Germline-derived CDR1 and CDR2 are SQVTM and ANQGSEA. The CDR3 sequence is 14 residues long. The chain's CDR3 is CSVLGQGSSYEQYF. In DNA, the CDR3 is TGCAGCGTCCTGGGACAGGGTAGCTCCTACGAACAGTACTTC.

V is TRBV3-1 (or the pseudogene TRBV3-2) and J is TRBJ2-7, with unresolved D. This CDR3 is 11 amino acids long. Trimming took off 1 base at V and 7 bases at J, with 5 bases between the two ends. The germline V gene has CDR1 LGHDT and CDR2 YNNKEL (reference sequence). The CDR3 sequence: CASSQGKEQYF. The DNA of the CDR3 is TGTGCCAGCAGCCAAGGTAAAGAGCAGTACTTC.

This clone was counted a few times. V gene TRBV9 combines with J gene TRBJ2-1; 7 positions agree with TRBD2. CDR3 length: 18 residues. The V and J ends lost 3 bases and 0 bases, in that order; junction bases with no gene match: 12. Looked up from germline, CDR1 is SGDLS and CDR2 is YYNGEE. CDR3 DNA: TGTGCCAGCAGCGAGAGAGGTCCCCGGGACTACTCCTACAATGAGCAGTTCTTC. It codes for CASSERGPRDYSYNEQFF.

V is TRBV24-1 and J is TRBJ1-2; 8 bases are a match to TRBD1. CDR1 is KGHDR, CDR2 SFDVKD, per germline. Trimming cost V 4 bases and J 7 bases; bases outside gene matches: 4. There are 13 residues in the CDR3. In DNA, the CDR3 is TGTGCCACCAGTGAGACAGGGGTAGGTGGCTACACCTTC. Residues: CATSETGVGGYTF.

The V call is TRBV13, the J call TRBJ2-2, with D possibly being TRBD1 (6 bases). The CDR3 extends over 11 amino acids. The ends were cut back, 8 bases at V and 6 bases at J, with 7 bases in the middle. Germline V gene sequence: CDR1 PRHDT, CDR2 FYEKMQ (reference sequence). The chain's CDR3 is CASEGAGELFF. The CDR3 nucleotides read TGTGCCAGCGAGGGGGCCGGGGAGCTGTTTTTT.

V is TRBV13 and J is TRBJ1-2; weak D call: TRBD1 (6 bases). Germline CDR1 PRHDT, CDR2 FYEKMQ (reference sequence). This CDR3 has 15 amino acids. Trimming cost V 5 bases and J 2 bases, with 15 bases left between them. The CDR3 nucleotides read TGTGCCAGCAGCGAGTACTACACAGGGAACTATGGCTACACCTTC. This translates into CASSEYYTGNYGYTF.

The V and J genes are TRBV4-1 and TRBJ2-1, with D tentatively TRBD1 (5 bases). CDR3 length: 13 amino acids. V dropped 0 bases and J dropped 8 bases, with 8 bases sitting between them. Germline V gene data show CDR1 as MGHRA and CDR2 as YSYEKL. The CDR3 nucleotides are TGCGCCAGCAGCCAAGAACAGGACGATGAGCAGTTCTTC. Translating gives CASSQEQDDEQFF.

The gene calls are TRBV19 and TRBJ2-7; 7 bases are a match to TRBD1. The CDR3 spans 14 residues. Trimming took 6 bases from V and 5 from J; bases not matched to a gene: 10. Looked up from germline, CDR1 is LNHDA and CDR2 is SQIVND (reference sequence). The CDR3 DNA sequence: TGTGCCAGTAGATCTGAGTACAGGGGCCACGAGCAGTACTTC. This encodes CASRSEYRGHEQYF.

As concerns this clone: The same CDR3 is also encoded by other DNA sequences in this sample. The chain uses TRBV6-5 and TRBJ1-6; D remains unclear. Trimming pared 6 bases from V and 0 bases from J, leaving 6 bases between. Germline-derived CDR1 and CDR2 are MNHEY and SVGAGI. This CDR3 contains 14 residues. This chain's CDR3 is CASRRSSYNSPLHF. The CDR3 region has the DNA TGTGCCAGCAGGAGGAGCTCCTATAATTCACCCCTCCACTTT.

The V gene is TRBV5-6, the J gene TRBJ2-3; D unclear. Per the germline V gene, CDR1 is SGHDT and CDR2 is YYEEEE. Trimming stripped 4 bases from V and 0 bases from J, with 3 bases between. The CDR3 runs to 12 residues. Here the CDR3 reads CASSQSTDTQYF. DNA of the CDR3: TGTGCCAGCAGCCAGAGCACAGATACGCAGTATTTT.

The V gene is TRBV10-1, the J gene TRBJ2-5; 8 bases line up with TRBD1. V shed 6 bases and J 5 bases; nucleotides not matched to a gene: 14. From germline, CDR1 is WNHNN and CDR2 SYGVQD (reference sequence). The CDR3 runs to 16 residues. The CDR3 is CASRRVPRGRGETQYF. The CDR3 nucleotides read TGCGCCAGCAGGCGAGTACCCAGGGGGCGCGGGGAGACCCAGTACTTC.

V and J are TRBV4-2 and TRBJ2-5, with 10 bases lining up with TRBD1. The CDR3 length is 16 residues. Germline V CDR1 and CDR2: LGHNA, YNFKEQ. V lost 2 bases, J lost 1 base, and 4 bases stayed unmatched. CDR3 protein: CASSQPRTGGQETQYF. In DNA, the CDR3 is TGTGCCAGCAGCCAACCCCGGACAGGGGGCCAAGAGACCCAGTACTTC.

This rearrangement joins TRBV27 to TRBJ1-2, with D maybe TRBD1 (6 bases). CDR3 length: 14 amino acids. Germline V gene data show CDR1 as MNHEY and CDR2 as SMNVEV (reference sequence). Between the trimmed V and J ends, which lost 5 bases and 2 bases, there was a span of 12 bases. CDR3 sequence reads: CASSPGHTNYGYTF. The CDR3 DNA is TGTGCCAGCAGTCCGGGACACACCAACTATGGCTACACCTTC.

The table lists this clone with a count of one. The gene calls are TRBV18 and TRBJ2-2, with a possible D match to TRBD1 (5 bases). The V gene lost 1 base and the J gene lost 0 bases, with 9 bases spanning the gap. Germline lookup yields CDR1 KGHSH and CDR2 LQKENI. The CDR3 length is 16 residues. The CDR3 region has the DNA TGTGCCAGCTCACCACGAAGGGGCTCGAACACCGGGGAGCTGTTTTTT. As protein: CASSPRRGSNTGELFF.

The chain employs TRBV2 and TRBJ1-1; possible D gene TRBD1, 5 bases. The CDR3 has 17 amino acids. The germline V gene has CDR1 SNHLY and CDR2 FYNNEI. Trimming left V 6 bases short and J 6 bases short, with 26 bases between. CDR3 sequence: CASREFEKAGCCAEAFF. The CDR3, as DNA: TGTGCCAGCAGGGAGTTTGAGAAGGCAGGGTGTTGCGCTGAAGCTTTCTTT.

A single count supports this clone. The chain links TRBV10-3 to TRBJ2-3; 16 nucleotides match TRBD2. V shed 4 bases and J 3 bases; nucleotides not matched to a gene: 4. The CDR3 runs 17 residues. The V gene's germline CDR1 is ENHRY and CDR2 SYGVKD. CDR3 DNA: TGTGCCATCAGTGGCCTGGGACTAGCGGGGGGGACAGATACGCAGTATTTT. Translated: CAISGLGLAGGTDTQYF.

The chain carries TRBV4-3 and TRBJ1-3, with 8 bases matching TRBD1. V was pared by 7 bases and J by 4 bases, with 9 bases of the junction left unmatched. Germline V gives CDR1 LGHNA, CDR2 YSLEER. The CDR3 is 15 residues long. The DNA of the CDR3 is TGCGCCAGCACTCTAGACAGGGGAGAAGGAAACACCATATATTTT. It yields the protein CASTLDRGEGNTIYF.

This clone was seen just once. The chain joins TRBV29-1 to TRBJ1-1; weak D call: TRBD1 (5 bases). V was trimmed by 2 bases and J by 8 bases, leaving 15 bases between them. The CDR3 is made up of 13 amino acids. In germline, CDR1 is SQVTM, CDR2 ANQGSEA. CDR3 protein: CSVETHLRQEAFF. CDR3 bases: TGCAGCGTTGAAACTCATTTGAGACAGGAAGCTTTCTTT.

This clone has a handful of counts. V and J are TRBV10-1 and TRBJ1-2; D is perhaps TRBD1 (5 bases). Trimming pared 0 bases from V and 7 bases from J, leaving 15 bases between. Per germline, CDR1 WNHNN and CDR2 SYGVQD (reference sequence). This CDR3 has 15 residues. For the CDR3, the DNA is TGCGCCAGCAGTGAGTCTCGACAGTCTTTTAGTGGCTACACCTTC. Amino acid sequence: CASSESRQSFSGYTF.

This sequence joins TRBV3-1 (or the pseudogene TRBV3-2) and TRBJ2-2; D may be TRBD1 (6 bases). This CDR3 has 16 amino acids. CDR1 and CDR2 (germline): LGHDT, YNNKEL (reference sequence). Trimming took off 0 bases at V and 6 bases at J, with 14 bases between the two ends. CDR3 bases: TGTGCCAGCAGCCAAGAGAGACTCAGGGGTTCCGGGGAGCTGTTTTTT. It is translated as CASSQERLRGSGELFF.

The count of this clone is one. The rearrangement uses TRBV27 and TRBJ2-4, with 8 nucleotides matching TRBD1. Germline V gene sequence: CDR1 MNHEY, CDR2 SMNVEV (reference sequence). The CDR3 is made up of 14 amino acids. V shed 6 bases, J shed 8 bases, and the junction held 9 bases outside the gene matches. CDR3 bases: TGTGCCAGCAGACCCCAGACAGGGGTTCACATTCAGTACTTC. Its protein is CASRPQTGVHIQYF.

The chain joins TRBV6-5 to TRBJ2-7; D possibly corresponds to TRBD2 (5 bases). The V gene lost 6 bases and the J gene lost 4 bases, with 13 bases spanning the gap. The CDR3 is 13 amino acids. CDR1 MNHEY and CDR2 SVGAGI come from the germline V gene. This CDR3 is CASRGRDEYEQYF. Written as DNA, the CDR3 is TGTGCCAGCAGAGGGAGAGATGAGTACGAGCAGTACTTC.

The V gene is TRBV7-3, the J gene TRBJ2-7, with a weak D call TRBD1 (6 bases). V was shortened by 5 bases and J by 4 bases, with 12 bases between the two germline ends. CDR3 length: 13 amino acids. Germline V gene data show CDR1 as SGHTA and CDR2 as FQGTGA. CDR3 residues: CASSLEQGYEQYF. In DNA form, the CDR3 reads TGTGCCAGCAGCCTCGAGCAGGGGTACGAGCAGTACTTC.